The T cell receptor beta chain described here comes from a study of early stage breast cancer tumors. The assay was immunoSEQ multiplex PCR, and TCRdb's table has in-frame clones only and misses some. The sample holds about 50,000 clones, 65% to 80% seen once. Only a few counts were recorded for this clone. V was shortened by 3 bases and J by 10 bases, with 16 bases between the two germline ends. This CDR3 region has 15 residues. The germline CDR1 and CDR2 sequences are SGHTA and FQGNSA. The clonotype originates from a person aged 25 to 39 with breast cancer. This sequence joins TRBV7-2 and TRBJ1-6, with D perhaps TRBD1 (6 bases). Material: blood. This CDR3 is CASSFAFQGSSPLHF. In DNA form, the CDR3 reads TGTGCCAGCAGCTTCGCTTTCCAGGGGAGCTCACCCCTCCACTTT.